A selection of T cell receptor beta chains follows, all from one sample in a study. TCRdb independently ran MiXCR on the RT-PCR reads; one entry per CDR3 protein. Of about 680,000 distinct CDR3 sequences in the sample, approximately 14% were seen once. Sequences were obtained from memory CD4+ T cells from blood. Receptors originate from a female donor in good health, serving as a healthy control. Each CDR3 is given with its conserved first and last residue. The D gene is left open where the match is weak. Clone size is given for some rows only: seen once, a few or many times, or a class if the clone is expanded.

d_call	j_call	clone_size	v_call	cdr3_aa	cdr3_nt
-	TRBJ1-2	many	TRBV7-9	CASSLSAGDSTAGYTF	TGTGCCAGCAGCTTAAGTGCGGGGGACTCAACGGCTGGCTACACCTTC
TRBD2	TRBJ2-2	-	TRBV6-6	CASRGGGSWELFF	TGTGCCAGCAGAGGCGGGGGGTCCTGGGAGCTGTTTTTT
-	TRBJ2-1	-	TRBV9	CASSPQTLNEQFF	TGTGCCAGCAGCCCCCAAACCCTTAATGAGCAGTTCTTC
-	TRBJ2-1	-	TRBV5-1	CASSLTGRNSYNEQFF	TGCGCCAGCAGCTTGACGGGGCGGAACTCCTACAATGAGCAGTTCTTC
-	TRBJ1-5	-	TRBV7-2	CASSPWQGGPEHF	TGTGCCAGCAGCCCATGGCAGGGAGGACCCGAGCATTTT
TRBD2	TRBJ2-7	many	TRBV20-1	CSAGRGAGLTYEQYF	TGCAGTGCCGGAAGAGGAGCGGGGTTGACCTACGAGCAGTACTTC
-	TRBJ1-6	few	TRBV7-2	CASSYTANSPLHF	TGTGCCAGCAGTTATACAGCGAATTCACCCCTCCACTTT
-	TRBJ2-2	-	TRBV5-1	CASSLDTGRTGELFF	TGCGCCAGCAGCCTGGACACCGGGCGAACCGGGGAGCTGTTTTTT
-	TRBJ2-7	-	TRBV5-5	CASSLALEGQYF	TGTGCCAGCAGTCTAGCGTTGGAGGGGCAGTACTTC
-	TRBJ2-1	many	TRBV4-3	CASSQESETGQFF	TGCGCCAGCAGCCAAGAGTCTGAAACAGGGCAGTTCTTC
-	TRBJ2-7	few	TRBV5-1	CASSLEAGTSYEQYF	TGCGCCAGCAGCTTGGAGGCAGGGACTTCCTACGAGCAGTACTTC
-	TRBJ1-2	few	TRBV7-2	CASSLVVQVSKDDYTF	TGTGCCAGCAGCTTAGTCGTACAGGTATCGAAGGATGACTACACCTTC
-	TRBJ2-3	many	TRBV20-1	CSAIDSGPQNTDTQYF	TGCAGTGCTATAGATTCGGGGCCGCAAAACACAGATACGCAGTATTTT
TRBD2	TRBJ2-3	many	TRBV4-1	CASSVQSLSGTSGRVDTQYF	TGCGCCAGCAGCGTTCAGTCCCTTTCCGGGACTAGCGGGAGGGTGGATACGCAGTATTTT
TRBD1	TRBJ2-5	-	TRBV29-1	CGRSQGTGGETQYF	TGCGGACGGTCCCAGGGGACAGGAGGAGAGACCCAGTACTTC
-	TRBJ1-2	many	TRBV12-3/TRBV12-4	CASSFGHGYTF	TGTGCCAGCAGTTTCGGGCATGGCTACACCTTC
-	TRBJ2-7	-	TRBV3-1	CASSRGHTSHYEQYF	TGTGCCAGCAGCAGAGGACACACCTCGCACTACGAGCAGTACTTC
-	TRBJ2-5	many	TRBV5-1	CASSRDGRTEETQYF	TGCGCCAGCAGCCGGGACGGCCGGACCGAAGAGACCCAGTACTTC
-	TRBJ1-1	few	TRBV5-5	CASSAIFPGDTEAFF	TGTGCCAGCAGCGCAATATTCCCGGGGGACACTGAAGCTTTCTTT
-	TRBJ2-1	many	TRBV20-1	CSARDRGLYNEQFF	TGCAGTGCTAGAGATAGGGGCCTTTACAATGAGCAGTTCTTC
-	TRBJ1-3	few	TRBV6-5	CASSPGGAGNTIYF	TGTGCCAGCAGCCCAGGAGGGGCTGGAAACACCATATATTTT
-	TRBJ2-2	-	TRBV28	CASRGQNGGELFF	TGTGCCAGCAGGGGTCAGAATGGTGGGGAGCTGTTTTTT
-	TRBJ1-5	-	TRBV28	CASSFSTSNQPQHF	TGTGCCAGCAGTTTTAGCACTAGCAATCAGCCCCAGCATTTT
TRBD2	TRBJ2-7	few	TRBV20-1	CSAREVAGAAYEQYF	TGCAGTGCTAGAGAGGTAGCGGGCGCAGCCTACGAGCAGTACTTC
-	TRBJ2-3	many	TRBV7-9	CASSFGADSTDTQYF	TGTGCCAGCAGCTTTGGGGCAGACAGCACAGATACGCAGTATTTT
TRBD2	TRBJ2-7	-	TRBV3-1	CASSQKAGTYEQYF	TGTGCCAGCAGCCAAAAAGCGGGAACCTACGAGCAGTACTTC
TRBD1	TRBJ2-1	many	TRBV20-1	CSARAPQGVRLYNEQFF	TGCAGTGCTAGAGCACCCCAGGGGGTTCGCCTATACAATGAGCAGTTCTTC
-	TRBJ2-1	once	TRBV18	CASSPRTVGNEQFF	TGTGCCAGCTCACCCCGGACAGTTGGGAATGAGCAGTTCTTC
TRBD1	TRBJ2-3	many	TRBV10-3	CAISGTGDVDTQYF	TGTGCCATCAGTGGGACAGGGGACGTGGATACGCAGTATTTT
-	TRBJ2-1	few	TRBV20-1	CSARGAPYSYNEQFF	TGCAGTGCTAGAGGGGCCCCGTACTCCTACAATGAGCAGTTCTTC
-	TRBJ2-1	-	TRBV5-1	CASSLVDRDNEQFF	TGCGCCAGCAGCCTAGTGGATAGGGACAATGAGCAGTTCTTC
TRBD1	TRBJ2-3	few	TRBV7-2	CASSRGQGGWTDTQYF	TGTGCCAGCAGCCGGGGACAGGGAGGCTGGACAGATACGCAGTATTTT
-	TRBJ2-2	-	TRBV30	CAWSVHGPNTGELFF	TGTGCCTGGAGTGTACACGGCCCGAACACCGGGGAGCTGTTTTTT
TRBD1	TRBJ2-2	few	TRBV24-1	CATSEDRVVTGELFF	TGTGCCACCAGTGAGGACAGGGTTGTTACCGGGGAGCTGTTTTTT
TRBD2	TRBJ2-1	many	TRBV20-1	CSARASGYNEQFF	TGCAGTGCTCGTGCTAGCGGGTACAATGAGCAGTTCTTC
-	TRBJ1-4	few	TRBV12-3/TRBV12-4	CASSVTGPNEKLFF	TGTGCCAGCAGCGTGACAGGACCTAATGAAAAACTGTTTTTT
-	TRBJ2-5	many	TRBV6-2/TRBV6-3	CASSFTAGQFGGLIQETQYF	TGTGCCAGCAGCTTCACGGCGGGACAGTTTGGGGGATTAATCCAAGAGACCCAGTACTTC
TRBD2	TRBJ2-3	many	TRBV7-2	CASSLAGGPADTQYF	TGTGCCAGCAGCTTAGCGGGAGGGCCGGCAGATACGCAGTATTTT
-	TRBJ2-7	few	TRBV28	CASSSSRLREQYF	TGTGCCAGCAGTTCGTCGCGACTACGCGAGCAGTACTTC
TRBD2	TRBJ2-3	many	TRBV20-1	CSARGGRATDTQYF	TGCAGTGCTAGAGGCGGGAGGGCCACAGATACGCAGTATTTT
TRBD1	TRBJ2-1	-	TRBV7-2	CASSLTGTGFHNEQFF	TGTGCCAGCAGCTTGACCGGGACAGGGTTTCACAATGAGCAGTTCTTC
-	TRBJ1-6	once	TRBV28	CASSLEGVAGSPLHF	TGTGCCAGCAGTTTGGAGGGGGTGGCGGGATCACCCCTCCACTTT
TRBD1	TRBJ1-2	few	TRBV6-2/TRBV6-3	CASTIAGQARPYGYTF	TGTGCCAGCACCATAGCCGGACAGGCGAGGCCCTATGGCTACACCTTC
-	TRBJ2-1	few	TRBV6-1	CASSPQRIRDKVLPGSYNEQFF	TGTGCCAGCAGCCCCCAACGTATTCGGGACAAGGTCCTCCCGGGCTCCTACAATGAGCAGTTCTTC
-	TRBJ1-3	-	TRBV2	CASSERSRPRNTIYF	TGTGCCAGCAGTGAAAGGTCCCGGCCGCGAAACACCATATATTTT
-	TRBJ1-4	many	TRBV7-2	CASSHQRGGSEKLFF	TGTGCCAGCAGCCATCAACGAGGAGGGAGTGAAAAACTGTTTTTT
-	TRBJ2-5	few	TRBV20-1	CSAVKGETQYF	TGCAGTGCTGTCAAGGGGGAGACCCAGTACTTC
-	TRBJ1-1	many	TRBV6-5	CASRSTNRVEAFF	TGTGCCAGCAGATCAACGAACAGGGTTGAAGCTTTCTTT
-	TRBJ2-5	many	TRBV7-2	CASSLAPSQETQYF	TGTGCCAGCAGCTTAGCGCCGAGCCAAGAGACCCAGTACTTC
TRBD2	TRBJ2-1	-	TRBV5-4	CASSPRGAGVTSSYNEQFF	TGTGCCAGCAGCCCCCGGGGAGCGGGAGTAACGTCCTCCTACAATGAGCAGTTCTTC
TRBD2	TRBJ2-2	-	TRBV5-1	CASSLNLAGGAGELFF	TGCGCCAGCAGCTTGAACCTAGCGGGAGGAGCCGGGGAGCTGTTTTTT
-	TRBJ2-7	few	TRBV12-3/TRBV12-4	CASRLDSLSSYEQYF	TGTGCCAGCAGACTTGACAGTCTTAGCTCCTACGAGCAGTACTTC